This T cell receptor beta chain derives from a study of blood T cell repertoires in COVID-19. Study-wide background: COVID-19 samples, acute and convalescent, were from the United States, Italy and Spain. PBMCs, B-cell-depleted T cells, or T cells provided the cDNA or gDNA that made up the material.

Adults between about 18 and 95 years of age took part from some 25 US areas. Clinical histories supplied by participants themselves formed the basis of cohort assignment. The protocol was immunoSEQ multiplex PCR, while the TCRdb copy is restricted to in-frame clones and leaves out a portion. Of a few hundred thousand clones listed, roughly four fifths are singletons. This CDR3 comprises 14 residues. Between the trimmed V and J ends, which lost 2 bases and 2 bases, there was a span of 8 bases. Germline V gene data show CDR1 as SEHNR and CDR2 as FQNEAQ (reference sequence). V gene TRBV7-9 combines with J gene TRBJ2-3, with D unclear. This clonotype originated in a man aged 40-50 years who had recovered from COVID-19. The sample taken for sequencing was PBMCs or T cells enriched from blood (not recorded which). The CDR3 DNA reads as TGTGCCAGCAGCTTAACCCCAGACACAGATACGCAGTATTTT. Protein product: CASSLTPDTDTQYF.